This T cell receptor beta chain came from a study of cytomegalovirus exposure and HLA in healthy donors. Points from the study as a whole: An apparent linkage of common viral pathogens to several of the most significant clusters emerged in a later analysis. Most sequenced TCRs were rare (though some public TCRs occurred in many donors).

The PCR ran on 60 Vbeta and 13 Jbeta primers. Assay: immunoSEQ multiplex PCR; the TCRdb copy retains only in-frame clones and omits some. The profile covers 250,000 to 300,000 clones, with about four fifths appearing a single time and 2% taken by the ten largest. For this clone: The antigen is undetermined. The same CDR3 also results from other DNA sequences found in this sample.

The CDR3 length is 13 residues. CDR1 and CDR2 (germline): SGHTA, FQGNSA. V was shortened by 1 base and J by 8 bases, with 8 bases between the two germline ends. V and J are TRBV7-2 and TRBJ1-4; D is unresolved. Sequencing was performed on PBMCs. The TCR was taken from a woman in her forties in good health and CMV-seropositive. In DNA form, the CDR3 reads TGTGCCAGCAGCTTAGGCAGAGGGGAAAAACTGTTTTTT. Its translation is CASSLGRGEKLFF. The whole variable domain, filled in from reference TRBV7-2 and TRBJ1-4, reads GAGVSQSPSNKVTEKGKDVELRCDPISGHTALYWYRQSLGQGLEFLIYFQGNSAPDKSGLPSDRFSAERTGGSVSTLTIQRTQQEDSAVYLCASSLGRGEKLFFGSGTQLSVL.